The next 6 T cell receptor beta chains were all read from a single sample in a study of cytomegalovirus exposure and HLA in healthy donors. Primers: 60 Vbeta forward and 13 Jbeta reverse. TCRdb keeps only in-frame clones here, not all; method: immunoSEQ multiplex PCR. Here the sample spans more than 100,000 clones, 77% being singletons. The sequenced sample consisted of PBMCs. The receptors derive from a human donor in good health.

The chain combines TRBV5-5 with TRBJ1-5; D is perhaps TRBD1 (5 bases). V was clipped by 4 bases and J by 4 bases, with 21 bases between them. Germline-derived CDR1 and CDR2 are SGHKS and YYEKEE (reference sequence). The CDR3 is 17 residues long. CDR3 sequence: CASSLGMQGADNQPQHF. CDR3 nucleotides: TGTGCCAGCAGCCTGGGGATGCAAGGGGCAGATAATCAGCCCCAGCATTTT.

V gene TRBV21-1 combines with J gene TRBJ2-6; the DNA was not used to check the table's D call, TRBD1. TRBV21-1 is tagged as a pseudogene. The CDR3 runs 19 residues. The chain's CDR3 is CASSKEDGTGGSGANVLTF. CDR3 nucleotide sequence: TGTGCCAGCAGCAAAGAGGATGGGACAGGGGGCTCTGGGGCCAACGTCCTGACTTTC.

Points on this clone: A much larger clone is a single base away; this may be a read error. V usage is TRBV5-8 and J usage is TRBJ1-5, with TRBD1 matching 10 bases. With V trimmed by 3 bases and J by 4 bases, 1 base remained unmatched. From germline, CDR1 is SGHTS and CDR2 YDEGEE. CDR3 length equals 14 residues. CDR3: CASSSGQGNQPQHF. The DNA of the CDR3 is TGTGCCAGCAGCTCGGGACAGGGGAATCAGCCCCAGCATTTT.

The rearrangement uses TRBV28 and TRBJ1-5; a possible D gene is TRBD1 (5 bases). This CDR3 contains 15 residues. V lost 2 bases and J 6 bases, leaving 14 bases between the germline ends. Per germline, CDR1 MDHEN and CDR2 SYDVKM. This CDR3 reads CASSLGQGRGQPQHF. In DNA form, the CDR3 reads TGTGCCAGCAGTTTAGGGCAGGGAAGGGGTCAGCCCCAGCATTTT.

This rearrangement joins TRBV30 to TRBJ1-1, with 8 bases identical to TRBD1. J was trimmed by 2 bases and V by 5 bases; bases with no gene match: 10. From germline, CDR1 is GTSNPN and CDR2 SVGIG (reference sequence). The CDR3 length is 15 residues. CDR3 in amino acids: CAWRHGGQGNTEAFF. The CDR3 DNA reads TGTGCCTGGCGACACGGAGGACAGGGTAACACTGAAGCTTTCTTT.

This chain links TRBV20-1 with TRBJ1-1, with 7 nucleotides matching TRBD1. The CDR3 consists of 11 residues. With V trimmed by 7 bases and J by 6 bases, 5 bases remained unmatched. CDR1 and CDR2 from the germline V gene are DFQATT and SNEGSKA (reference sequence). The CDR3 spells CSVRGVSEAFF. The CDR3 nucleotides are TGCAGTGTCAGGGGGGTCTCTGAAGCTTTCTTT.